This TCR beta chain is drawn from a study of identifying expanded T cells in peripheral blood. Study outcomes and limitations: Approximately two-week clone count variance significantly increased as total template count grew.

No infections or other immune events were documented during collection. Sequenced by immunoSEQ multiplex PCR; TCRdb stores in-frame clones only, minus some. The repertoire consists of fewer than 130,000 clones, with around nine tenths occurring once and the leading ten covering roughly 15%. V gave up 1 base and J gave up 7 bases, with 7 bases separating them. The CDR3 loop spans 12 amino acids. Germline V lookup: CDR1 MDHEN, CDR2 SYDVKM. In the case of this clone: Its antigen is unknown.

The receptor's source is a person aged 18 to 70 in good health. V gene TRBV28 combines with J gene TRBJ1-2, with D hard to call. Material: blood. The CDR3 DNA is TGTGCCAGCAGTTTATCTTCCGGTGGCTACACCTTC. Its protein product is CASSLSSGGYTF.